Listed here is a single TCR beta chain. What it binds is not known. This sample was included in a study of cytomegalovirus exposure and HLA in healthy donors. Study observations and caveats: The authors reported that TCR beta sequences could predict HLA-A and HLA-B alleles. These predictions were accurate for most subjects in the first cohort. In a later analysis, specific HLA alleles were associated with 15,000 to 20,000 TCR beta sequences at a 0.05 false discovery rate.

V was clipped by 0 bases and J by 2 bases; unmatched bases: 12. Germline V CDR1 and CDR2: LGHNA, YNFKEQ. The CDR3 loop spans 18 amino acids. With 60 Vbeta and 13 Jbeta primers, the PCR was carried out. Authors' data handling: Roughly 83 million unique TCR beta chains, some 9.9 million of them shared, were counted by a later analysis. The protocol was immunoSEQ multiplex PCR, while the TCRdb copy is restricted to in-frame clones and leaves out a portion. For V, J and clone size, that table is used; D and trimming come from the DNA. Here the sample spans about 140,000 clones, over 70% being singletons. Source material: PBMCs. This sequence was found in a male donor in good health and CMV-seronegative. This chain links TRBV4-2 with TRBJ2-7; 8 nucleotides align to TRBD1. CDR3 sequence reads: CASSQEGFTGTGAYEQYF. DNA of the CDR3: TGTGCCAGCAGCCAAGAGGGCTTTACCGGGACAGGCGCCTACGAGCAGTACTTC.